The T cell receptor (beta chain) described here comes from a study of blood T cell repertoires in COVID-19. The CDR3 runs to 12 residues. Germline lookup yields CDR1 SNHLY and CDR2 FYNNEI. Between the trimmed V and J ends, which lost 7 bases and 13 bases, there was a span of 17 bases. Per the study methods: Amplifying reference gene primers gave estimates of nucleated cell counts. Data came from immunoSEQ multiplex PCR; TCRdb stores just in-frame clones and leaves some out. That table is the source of V, J and clone size, and D and trimming were worked out from the DNA. The table records about 250,000 clones, 70% to 90% of them present only once.

The sequence was obtained from a man between 18 and 35 years old with active or convalescent COVID-19. The sequencing input was peripheral blood. The gene calls are TRBV2 and TRBJ2-1; a possible D gene is TRBD2 (6 bases). CDR3 DNA: TGTGCCAGCACCAAAAAGGGGACTCACCAGTTCTTC. Translating gives CASTKKGTHQFF.